The rows below give T cell receptor beta chains drawn from one sample of a study of cytomegalovirus exposure and HLA in healthy donors. Some clones are missing from TCRdb's copy, which holds only in-frame ones; the method was immunoSEQ multiplex PCR. The sample holds 100,000 to 150,000 clones, 6.5% to 9.5% seen once. Sequenced material: PBMCs. The receptor set was obtained from a woman aged 40 to 49 in good health and CMV-seropositive. CDR3s include the opening cysteine and the closing phenylalanine or tryptophan. D genes are given only for firm matches. Some rows mark clone size as missing; the rest say once, few, many or name a class of expanded clone.

>TRBD1|TRBJ1-1|TRBV29-1|-
CSGTRGLENTEAFF
TGCAGCGGTACCAGGGGGCTGGAGAACACTGAAGCTTTCTTT
>TRBD1|TRBJ1-1|TRBV30|-
CAWSVLNRGRNTEAFF
TGTGCCTGGAGTGTACTCAACAGGGGGCGCAACACTGAAGCTTTCTTT
>TRBD2|TRBJ2-7|TRBV4-1|-
CASSQALLASYEQYF
TGCGCCAGCAGCCAAGCCCTACTAGCGAGCTACGAGCAGTACTTC
>-|TRBJ2-2|TRBV7-8|few
CASSLAAGVTGELFF
TGTGCCAGCAGCTTAGCGGCAGGGGTAACCGGGGAGCTGTTTTTT
>TRBD2|TRBJ2-1|TRBV4-1|once
CASSHLGLAGDPSYNEQFF
TGCGCCAGCAGCCACCTGGGACTAGCGGGGGATCCCTCCTACAATGAGCAGTTCTTC
>-|TRBJ1-4|TRBV30|-
CAWSLSQRREKLFF
TGTGCCTGGAGTTTGTCCCAGCGACGTGAAAAACTGTTTTTT
>TRBD1|TRBJ1-4|TRBV27|few
CASRQDRRYEKLFF
TGTGCCAGCAGACAGGACAGGAGGTATGAAAAACTGTTTTTT
>TRBD2|TRBJ2-5|TRBV7-6|-
CASSLRRGGETQYF
TGTGCTAGCAGCTTACGGCGGGGGGGGGAGACCCAGTACTTC
>-|TRBJ1-2|TRBV5-4|-
CASSLAEGYGYTF
TGTGCCAGCAGCTTGGCCGAGGGCTATGGCTACACCTTC
>-|TRBJ2-5|TRBV5-1|-
CASSLQSFQETQYF
TGCGCCAGCAGCTTACAGTCCTTCCAAGAGACCCAGTACTTC
>TRBD1|TRBJ2-5|TRBV9|-
CASSVGQGAGETQYF
TGTGCCAGCAGCGTAGGACAGGGGGCCGGGGAGACCCAGTACTTC
>-|TRBJ2-2|TRBV5-4|-
CASSYYSTGELFF
TGTGCCAGCAGTTACTATTCCACCGGGGAGCTGTTTTTT
>TRBD1|TRBJ1-2|TRBV30|-
CAWRRTGNGYTF
TGTGCCTGGAGAAGGACAGGGAATGGCTACACCTTC
>-|TRBJ1-1|TRBV7-3|few
CASSPSRGTEAFF
TGTGCCAGCAGCCCTAGTCGGGGGACTGAAGCTTTCTTT
>-|TRBJ2-7|TRBV7-9|few
CASSLAPGAEQYF
TGTGCCAGCAGCTTAGCCCCAGGGGCCGAGCAGTACTTC
>-|TRBJ1-2|TRBV6-5|-
CASSTGTNYGYTF
TGTGCCAGCAGTACGGGAACTAACTATGGCTACACCTTC
>TRBD1|TRBJ1-5|TRBV7-9|few
CASSLDRQGENQPQHF
TGTGCCAGCAGCTTAGACCGACAGGGGGAAAATCAGCCCCAGCATTTT
>TRBD1|TRBJ1-2|TRBV19|-
CASSIGGTGDGYTF
TGTGCCAGTAGTATTGGCGGGACAGGGGATGGCTACACCTTC
>TRBD1|TRBJ2-7|TRBV6-1|few
CASSVGTGGGYEQYF
TGTGCCAGCAGTGTTGGGACAGGGGGAGGCTACGAGCAGTACTTC
>-|TRBJ2-3|TRBV19|-
CASSTGDTQYF
TGTGCCAGTAGTACCGGGGATACGCAGTATTTT
>TRBD1|TRBJ1-1|TRBV5-6|few
CASSWETGPTEAFF
TGTGCCAGCAGCTGGGAGACAGGGCCCACTGAAGCTTTCTTT
>TRBD2|TRBJ2-7|TRBV9|-
CASSGGANTYEQYF
TGTGCCAGCTCGGGGGGAGCGAACACCTACGAGCAGTACTTC
>-|TRBJ2-7|TRBV6-1|few
CASSEPGYEQYF
TGTGCCAGCAGTGAACCCGGTTACGAGCAGTACTTC
>TRBD1|TRBJ1-2|TRBV7-9|-
CASSKQGSLDYGYTF
TGTGCCAGCAGCAAACAGGGGAGCTTAGACTATGGCTACACCTTC
>-|TRBJ1-5|TRBV7-6|few
CASSPTRSNQPQHF
TGTGCCAGCAGCCCGACAAGGAGCAATCAGCCCCAGCATTTT
>TRBD1|TRBJ1-1|TRBV9|-
CASSVGQGGTEAFF
TGTGCCAGCAGCGTCGGACAGGGGGGGACTGAAGCTTTCTTT
>TRBD1|TRBJ2-5|TRBV6-1|-
CASGGRGLWETQYF
TGTGCCAGCGGGGGAAGGGGGCTCTGGGAGACCCAGTACTTC
>-|TRBJ2-7|TRBV29-1|few
CSVEGGRAHEQYF
TGCAGCGTTGAGGGGGGGCGAGCCCACGAGCAGTACTTC
>TRBD2|TRBJ2-5|TRBV2|few
CASSGLAGGETQYF
TGTGCCAGCAGTGGCCTAGCGGGGGGGGAGACCCAGTACTTC
>TRBD1|TRBJ1-1|TRBV30|-
CAWRDRGENTEAFF
TGTGCCTGGAGGGACAGGGGAGAGAACACTGAAGCTTTCTTT
>TRBD1|TRBJ2-3|TRBV19|few
CASSIGTGLSTDTQYF
TGTGCCAGTAGTATAGGGACAGGGTTAAGCACAGATACGCAGTATTTT
>-|TRBJ2-5|TRBV6-1|-
CATNQGQRQETQYF
TGTGCCACTAACCAAGGCCAGCGGCAAGAGACCCAGTACTTC
>TRBD2|TRBJ2-1|TRBV11-3|few
CASSLRAGGLYNEQFF
TGTGCCAGCAGCTTAAGGGCGGGGGGACTCTACAATGAGCAGTTCTTC
>-|TRBJ1-1|TRBV6-4|-
CASSEGGLTEAFF
TGTGCCAGCAGTGAAGGAGGGCTCACTGAAGCTTTCTTT
>TRBD2|TRBJ2-1|TRBV12-5|-
CASGLGIAGNEQFF
TGTGCTAGTGGTTTAGGGATAGCGGGCAATGAGCAGTTCTTC
>-|TRBJ1-5|TRBV6-1|few
CASSWTGDQPQHF
TGTGCCAGCAGTTGGACGGGGGATCAGCCCCAGCATTTT
>-|TRBJ2-3|TRBV29-1|few
CSVEVAHNPTDTQYF
TGCAGCGTTGAGGTAGCCCACAATCCCACAGATACGCAGTATTTT
>-|TRBJ2-7|TRBV18|few
CASSQGGNYEQYF
TGTGCCAGCTCACAAGGGGGAAATTACGAGCAGTACTTC
>TRBD1|TRBJ1-6|TRBV18|-
CASSPLRQGADSPLHF
TGTGCCAGCTCACCCCTCCGACAGGGGGCCGATTCACCCCTCCACTTT
>-|TRBJ2-7|TRBV5-1|-
CASRTASNYEQYF
TGCGCCAGCCGGACAGCCTCCAACTACGAGCAGTACTTC
>TRBD1|TRBJ1-2|TRBV6-5|-
CASSYLTDRGDGYTF
TGTGCCAGCAGTTACTTAACGGACAGGGGAGATGGCTACACCTTC
>TRBD1|TRBJ1-4|TRBV5-1|-
CASSTGQGRNEKLFF
TGCGCCAGCAGCACAGGACAGGGAAGGAATGAAAAACTGTTTTTT
>-|TRBJ1-2|TRBV9|once
CASSAPTAFYGYTF
TGTGCCAGCAGCGCTCCGACAGCATTCTATGGCTACACCTTC
>-|TRBJ2-2|TRBV5-1|-
CASSLIASRTGELFF
TGCGCCAGCAGCTTAATCGCTAGCCGCACCGGGGAGCTGTTTTTT
>-|TRBJ1-5|TRBV27|-
CASSYQGFAQPQHF
TGTGCCAGCAGTTACCAGGGTTTTGCTCAGCCCCAGCATTTT
>-|TRBJ2-7|TRBV6-6|few
CASSYSSGNEQYF
TGTGCCAGCAGTTACTCGTCGGGGAACGAGCAGTACTTC
>TRBD2|TRBJ2-2|TRBV6-5|few
CASSYVAGGGTGELFF
TGTGCCAGCAGTTACGTAGCGGGGGGAGGCACCGGGGAGCTGTTTTTT
>TRBD1|TRBJ2-3|TRBV19|few
CASSSQQGDTQYF
TGTGCCAGTAGTTCACAACAGGGGGATACGCAGTATTTT
>TRBD2|TRBJ2-3|TRBV29-1|few
CSVKPTSGGALTDTQYF
TGCAGCGTTAAACCAACTAGCGGGGGGGCTTTGACAGATACGCAGTATTTT
>-|TRBJ2-1|TRBV14|-
CASSQNPLGPYAAFF
TGTGCCAGCAGCCAAAACCCTCTTGGGCCGTATGCCGCGTTCTTC
>-|TRBJ1-1|TRBV11-2|few
CASSSGGLLGAFF
TGTGCCAGCAGCTCCGGGGGGCTTTTGGGAGCTTTCTTT
>TRBD1|TRBJ1-2|TRBV5-1|-
CASSLQGAHQGNYGYTF
TGCGCCAGCAGCCTACAGGGGGCACACCAGGGTAACTATGGCTACACCTTC
>TRBD1|TRBJ2-7|TRBV5-5|-
CASSRQGIPAYEQYF
TGTGCCAGCAGCCGACAGGGGATCCCTGCCTACGAGCAGTACTTC
>TRBD2|TRBJ2-6|TRBV18|-
CASSTGGSGANVLTF
TGTGCCAGCTCAACGGGGGGTTCTGGGGCCAACGTCCTGACTTTC
>-|TRBJ2-7|TRBV10-3|-
CAISESLDGGYEQYF
TGTGCCATCAGTGAGTCGTTGGACGGAGGCTACGAGCAGTACTTC
>TRBD1|TRBJ2-7|TRBV9|-
CASSVGTGDYEQYF
TGTGCCAGCAGCGTTGGGACAGGGGACTACGAGCAGTACTTC
>-|TRBJ1-5|TRBV9|-
CASSVGWAPNQPQHF
TGTGCCAGCAGCGTAGGATGGGCGCCGAATCAGCCCCAGCATTTT